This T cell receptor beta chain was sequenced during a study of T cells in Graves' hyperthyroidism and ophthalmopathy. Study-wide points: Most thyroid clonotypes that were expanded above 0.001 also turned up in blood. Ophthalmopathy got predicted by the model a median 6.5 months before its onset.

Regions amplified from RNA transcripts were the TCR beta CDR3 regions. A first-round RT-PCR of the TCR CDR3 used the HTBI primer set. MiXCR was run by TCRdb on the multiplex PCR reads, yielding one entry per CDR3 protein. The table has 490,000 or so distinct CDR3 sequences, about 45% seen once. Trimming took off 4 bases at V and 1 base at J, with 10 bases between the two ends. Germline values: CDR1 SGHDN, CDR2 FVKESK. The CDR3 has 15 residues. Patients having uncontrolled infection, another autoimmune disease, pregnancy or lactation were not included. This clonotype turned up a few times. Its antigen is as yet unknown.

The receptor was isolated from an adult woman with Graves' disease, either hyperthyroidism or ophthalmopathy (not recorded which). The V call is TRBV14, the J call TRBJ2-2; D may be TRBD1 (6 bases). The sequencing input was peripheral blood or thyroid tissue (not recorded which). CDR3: CASSRGLWNTGELFF. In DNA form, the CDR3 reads TGTGCCAGCAGCCGGGGGCTCTGGAACACCGGGGAGCTGTTTTTT.